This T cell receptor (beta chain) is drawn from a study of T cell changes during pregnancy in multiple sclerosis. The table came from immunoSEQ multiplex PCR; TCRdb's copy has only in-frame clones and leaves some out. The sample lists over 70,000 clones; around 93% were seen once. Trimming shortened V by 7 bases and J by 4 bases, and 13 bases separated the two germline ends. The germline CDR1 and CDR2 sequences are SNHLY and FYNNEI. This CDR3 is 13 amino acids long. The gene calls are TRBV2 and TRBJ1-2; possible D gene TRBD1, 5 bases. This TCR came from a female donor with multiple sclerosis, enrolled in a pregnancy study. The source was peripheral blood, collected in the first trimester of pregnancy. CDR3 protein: CASTEVGPYGYTF. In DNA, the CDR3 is TGTGCCAGCACTGAGGTGGGGCCCTATGGCTACACCTTC. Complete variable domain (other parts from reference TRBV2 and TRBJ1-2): EPEVTQTPSHQVTQMGQEVILRCVPISNHLYFYWYRQILGQKVEFLVSFYNNEISEKSEIFDDQFSVERPDGSNFTLKIRSTKLEDSAMYFCASTEVGPYGYTFGSGTRLTVV.